This TCR beta chain was profiled in a study of T cell responses to AZD1222 COVID-19 vaccine. Produced via immunoSEQ multiplex PCR; TCRdb's table is partial and in-frame only. Among 130,000 to 150,000 clones listed, 80% to 95% were seen once. A single count supports this clone. Per germline, CDR1 MGHRA and CDR2 YSYEKL. The CDR3 covers 15 residues. V was pared by 5 bases and J by 6 bases, with 9 bases of the junction left unmatched. The chain combines TRBV4-1 with TRBJ2-3; 9 bases align to TRBD1. The receptor was isolated from an adult in good health. The sequences come from peripheral blood, collected on day 0 of AZD1222 vaccination. CDR3 DNA sequence: TGCGCCAGCAGCTATCCGGGACAGGGAGTGGATACGCAGTATTTT. It yields the protein CASSYPGQGVDTQYF.